This T cell receptor (beta chain) was recorded in a study of Ad26.COV2.S vaccination and SARS-CoV-2 variants. Study information: Enrollment placed the donor in the COV1001 Ad26.COV2.S trial arm.

Trimming stripped 8 bases from V and 5 bases from J, with 13 bases between. This CDR3 is 13 amino acids long. Germline CDR1 reads MNHEY; CDR2 reads SVGAGI. TCRdb keeps only in-frame clones here, not all; method: immunoSEQ multiplex PCR. The top ten hold approximately 4% of the sample, which has 400,000 to 500,000 clones, roughly 90% seen once. Noted treatment: 15 to 20 received Ad26.COV2.S at low or high dose, single or two shots; about 5 received placebo; per-sample allocation not given. On day 63 after the first injection, vaccine and placebo recipients gave samples. This clonotype was obtained from a person aged 18-65 years who received the Ad26.COV2.S COVID-19 vaccine or a placebo. Here the sequenced sample was peripheral blood, taken in a trial of Ad26.COV2.S vaccine versus placebo. The V and J genes are TRBV6-5 and TRBJ1-5; no firm D call. CDR3 loop: CASAKELDQPQHF. CDR3 in DNA: TGTGCCAGCGCGAAGGAATTGGATCAGCCCCAGCATTTT.